The clone carrying this T cell receptor beta chain was detected only once. What it binds is unknown. Authors' data handling: Junction-only immunoSEQ sequences carried no quality scores, so filtering differed. Profiling relied on immunoSEQ multiplex PCR, and the TCRdb table lists in-frame clones only, not all of them. The DNA gave D and trimming, while V, J and clone size come from that table. There are about 1,500,000 clones in the sample; approximately 97% occur only once, and 1% to 1.5% lies in the top ten. The source of the sample is a study of shared clonotypes between healthy human individuals. Whole-study findings and limits: Clonotype sharing levels among donors were expected to vary with sequencing depth. Relative to clonotypes present in all four donors, those not shared had lower generation probabilities.

V lost 10 bases and J lost 3; bases outside the gene matches: 9. The CDR3 has 14 amino acids. Looked up from germline, CDR1 is ENHRY and CDR2 is SYGVKD. The clonotype comes from a man under 40 in good health. The sample comprised naive CD4+ T cells sorted from blood. Subset in this sample: CD45RA+ positively selected. V gene TRBV10-3 combines with J gene TRBJ2-1; 7 bases fit TRBD2. This chain's CDR3 is CATFSPGGYNEQFF. The CDR3 DNA reads TGTGCCACCTTCTCTCCGGGAGGCTACAATGAGCAGTTCTTC.